This TCR beta chain was identified in a study of control samples from healthy donors and cancer patients. Per germline, CDR1 LNHDA and CDR2 SQIVND (reference sequence). The V and J ends lost 6 bases and 6 bases, in that order; junction bases with no gene match: 9. The CDR3 extends over 16 amino acids. The method was immunoSEQ multiplex PCR; TCRdb's version includes in-frame clones alone and lacks a portion of them. The data contain 75,000 to 100,000 clones, about 90% of them singletons. In its sample, this clone was seen once. This sequence originates from a man aged 30 to 45 in good health. Sequenced input: blood. This rearrangement joins TRBV19 to TRBJ2-2; TRBD2 matches at 11 bases. CDR3 protein: CASRFIAGGPSGELFF. For the CDR3, the DNA is TGTGCCAGTAGATTCATAGCGGGAGGGCCGTCCGGGGAGCTGTTTTTT.